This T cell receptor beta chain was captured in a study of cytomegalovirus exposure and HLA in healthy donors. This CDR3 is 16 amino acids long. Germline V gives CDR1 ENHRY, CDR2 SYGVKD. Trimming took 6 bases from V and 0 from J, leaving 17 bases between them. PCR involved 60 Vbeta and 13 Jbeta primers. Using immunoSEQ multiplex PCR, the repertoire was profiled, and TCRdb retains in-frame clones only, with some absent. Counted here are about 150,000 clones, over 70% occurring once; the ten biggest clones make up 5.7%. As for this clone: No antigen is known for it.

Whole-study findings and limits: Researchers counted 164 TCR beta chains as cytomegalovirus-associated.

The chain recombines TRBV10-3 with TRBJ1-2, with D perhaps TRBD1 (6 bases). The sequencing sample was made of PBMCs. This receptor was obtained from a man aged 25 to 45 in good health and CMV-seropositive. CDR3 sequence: CAIRDSAFLTNYGYTF. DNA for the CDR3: TGTGCCATCAGGGACAGCGCCTTTCTTACTAACTATGGCTACACCTTC.